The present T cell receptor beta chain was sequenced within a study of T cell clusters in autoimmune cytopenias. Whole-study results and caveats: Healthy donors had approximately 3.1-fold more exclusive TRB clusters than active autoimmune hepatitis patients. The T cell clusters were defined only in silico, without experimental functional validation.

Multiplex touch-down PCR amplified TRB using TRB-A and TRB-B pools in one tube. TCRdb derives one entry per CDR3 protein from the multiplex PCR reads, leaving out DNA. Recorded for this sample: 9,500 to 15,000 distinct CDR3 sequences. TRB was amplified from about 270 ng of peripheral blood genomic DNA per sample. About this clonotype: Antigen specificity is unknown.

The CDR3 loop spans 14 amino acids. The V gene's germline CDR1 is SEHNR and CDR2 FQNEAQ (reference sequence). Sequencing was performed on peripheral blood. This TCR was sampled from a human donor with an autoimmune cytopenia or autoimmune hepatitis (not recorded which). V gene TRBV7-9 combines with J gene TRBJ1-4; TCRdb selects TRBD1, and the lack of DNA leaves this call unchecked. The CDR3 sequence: CASSRRDRSEKLFF.